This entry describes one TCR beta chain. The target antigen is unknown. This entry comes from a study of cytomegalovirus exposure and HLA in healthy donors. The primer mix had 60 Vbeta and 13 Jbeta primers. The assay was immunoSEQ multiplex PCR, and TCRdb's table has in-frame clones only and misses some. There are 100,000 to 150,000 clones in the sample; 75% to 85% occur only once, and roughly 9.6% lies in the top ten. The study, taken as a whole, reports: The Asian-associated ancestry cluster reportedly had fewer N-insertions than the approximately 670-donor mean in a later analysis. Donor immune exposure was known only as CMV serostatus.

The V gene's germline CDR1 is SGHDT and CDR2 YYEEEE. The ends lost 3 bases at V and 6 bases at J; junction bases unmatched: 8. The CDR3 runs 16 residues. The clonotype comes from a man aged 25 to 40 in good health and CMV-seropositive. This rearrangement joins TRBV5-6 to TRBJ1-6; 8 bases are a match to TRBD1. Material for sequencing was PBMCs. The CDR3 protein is CASSSLADRANSPLHF. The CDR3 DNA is TGTGCCAGCAGCTCGCTTGCGGACAGGGCTAATTCACCCCTCCACTTT.